One sample yielded the 10 T cell receptor beta chains listed below, sequenced in a study of shared clonotypes between healthy human individuals. Profiling relied on immunoSEQ multiplex PCR, and the TCRdb table lists in-frame clones only, not all of them. Counted here are about 2 million clones, about 95% occurring once; the ten biggest clones make up roughly 1.1%. The naive CD8 fraction comprised CD45RO-negative cells positively selected for CCR7 and excluded terminally differentiated effector memory CD45RA+ cells. The sequenced sample was naive CD8+ T cells sorted from blood. The receptor set was obtained from a man aged 18 to 29 in good health.

About this clone: Other DNA sequences within the sample encode an identical CDR3. J is TRBJ2-2 and V is TRBV7-2, with D possibly being TRBD2 (6 bases). The CDR3 runs 14 residues. Trimming cost V 5 bases and J 2 bases, with 9 bases left between them. CDR1 and CDR2 from the germline V gene are SGHTA and FQGNSA. CDR3 loop: CASSLGLNTGELFF. The CDR3 coding sequence is TGTGCCAGCAGCCTGGGACTTAACACCGGGGAGCTGTTTTTT. Drawing the rest from reference TRBV7-2 and TRBJ2-2, the complete variable domain is GAGVSQSPSNKVTEKGKDVELRCDPISGHTALYWYRQSLGQGLEFLIYFQGNSAPDKSGLPSDRFSAERTGGSVSTLTIQRTQQEDSAVYLCASSLGLNTGELFFGEGSRLTVL.

This chain uses TRBV7-9 with TRBJ2-7; 13 bases agree with TRBD2. The CDR3 consists of 16 residues. Germline V gives CDR1 SEHNR, CDR2 FQNEAQ (reference sequence). The V gene end was trimmed by 5 bases and the J gene end by 2 bases; junction bases not matched to a gene: 6. The CDR3 bases are TGTGCCAGCAGCAACCGGACTAGCGGGGGCACCTACGAGCAGTACTTC. Its translation is CASSNRTSGGTYEQYF. Variable domain in full (rest from reference TRBV7-9 and TRBJ2-7): DTGVSQNPRHKITKRGQNVTFRCDPISEHNRLYWYRQTLGQGPEFLTYFQNEAQLEKSRLLSDRFSAERPKGSFSTLEIQRTEQGDSAMYLCASSNRTSGGTYEQYFGPGTRLTVT.

This chain connects TRBV6-1 to TRBJ2-7; weak D call: TRBD2 (6 bases). The CDR3 has 15 amino acids. Germline V gene sequence: CDR1 MNHNS, CDR2 SASEGT. V shed 1 base and J shed 0 bases, with 10 bases lying between them. CDR3 in amino acids: CASSEGAGHSYEQYF. The CDR3 nucleotides read TGTGCCAGCAGTGAAGGTGCGGGGCACTCCTACGAGCAGTACTTC.

The chain is built from TRBV7-9 and TRBJ2-7; TRBD2 aligns across 9 bases. The CDR3 extends over 15 amino acids. V shed 1 base, J shed 6 bases, and the junction held 7 bases outside the gene matches. Germline V gene data show CDR1 as SEHNR and CDR2 as FQNEAQ (reference sequence). CDR3 sequence (DNA): TGTGCCAGCAGCTTAGAGCCCGGGACTAGCAGCGAGCAGTACTTC. Its translation: CASSLEPGTSSEQYF.

In the case of this clone: The sample carries other DNA sequences with the same CDR3. V is TRBV9 and J is TRBJ2-1; D is unclear. V gave up 0 bases and J gave up 6 bases, with 10 bases separating them. Germline assignment: CDR1 SGDLS and CDR2 YYNGEE. This CDR3 has 14 amino acids. The CDR3 DNA is TGTGCCAGCAGCGTAGAGGCAGGATCCAATGAGCAGTTCTTC. This codes for CASSVEAGSNEQFF.

V usage is TRBV4-3 and J usage is TRBJ2-7; D is perhaps TRBD2 (5 bases). The germline gives CDR1 LGHNA, CDR2 YSLEER. V was clipped by 4 bases and J by 6 bases, with 16 bases between them. The CDR3 contains 14 residues. The CDR3 coding sequence is TGCGCCAGCAGCCCAGGACGTGAGCGGAGCGAGCAGTACTTC. It yields the protein CASSPGRERSEQYF.

This clone has just one count. Other DNA variants within this sample encode the same CDR3. The rearrangement joins TRBV19 to TRBJ1-4; no definite D call. V shed 3 bases and J shed 0 bases, with 5 bases lying between them. This CDR3 is 14 amino acids long. Looked up from germline, CDR1 is LNHDA and CDR2 is SQIVND (reference sequence). The CDR3 region has the DNA TGTGCCAGTAGTATGCTTGCAACTAATGAAAAACTGTTTTTT. Encoded protein: CASSMLATNEKLFF.

The chain recombines TRBV2 with TRBJ1-1; D not resolved. This CDR3 spans 13 amino acids. V lost 4 bases and J lost 1, with 7 bases in between. From germline, CDR1 is SNHLY and CDR2 FYNNEI. The CDR3 DNA follows: TGTGCCAGCAGTGGGAATTGGAACACTGAAGCTTTCTTT. It is translated as CASSGNWNTEAFF.

The chain recombines TRBV10-3 with TRBJ2-1; tentative D call: TRBD1 (6 bases). V was shortened by 0 bases and J by 7 bases, with 13 bases between the two germline ends. The CDR3 sequence is 15 residues long. In germline, CDR1 is ENHRY, CDR2 SYGVKD. CDR3 protein: CAISESWGPGNEQFF. Here the CDR3 DNA reads TGTGCCATCAGTGAGTCGTGGGGGCCGGGAAATGAGCAGTTCTTC.

The J gene is TRBJ1-1, the V gene TRBV5-6; D gene ambiguous. From germline, CDR1 is SGHDT and CDR2 YYEEEE. CDR3 size: 12 residues. V gave up 4 bases and J gave up 8 bases, with 12 bases separating them. CDR3 DNA sequence: TGTGCCAGCAGCCCTGGCCACCTCGAAGCTTTCTTT. Its translation is CASSPGHLEAFF. The whole variable domain, remainder taken from reference TRBV5-6 and TRBJ1-1, is DAGVTQSPTHLIKTRGQQVTLRCSPKSGHDTVSWYQQALGQGPQFIFQYYEEEERQRGNFPDRFSGHQFPNYSSELNVNALLLGDSALYLCASSPGHLEAFFGQGTRLTVV.